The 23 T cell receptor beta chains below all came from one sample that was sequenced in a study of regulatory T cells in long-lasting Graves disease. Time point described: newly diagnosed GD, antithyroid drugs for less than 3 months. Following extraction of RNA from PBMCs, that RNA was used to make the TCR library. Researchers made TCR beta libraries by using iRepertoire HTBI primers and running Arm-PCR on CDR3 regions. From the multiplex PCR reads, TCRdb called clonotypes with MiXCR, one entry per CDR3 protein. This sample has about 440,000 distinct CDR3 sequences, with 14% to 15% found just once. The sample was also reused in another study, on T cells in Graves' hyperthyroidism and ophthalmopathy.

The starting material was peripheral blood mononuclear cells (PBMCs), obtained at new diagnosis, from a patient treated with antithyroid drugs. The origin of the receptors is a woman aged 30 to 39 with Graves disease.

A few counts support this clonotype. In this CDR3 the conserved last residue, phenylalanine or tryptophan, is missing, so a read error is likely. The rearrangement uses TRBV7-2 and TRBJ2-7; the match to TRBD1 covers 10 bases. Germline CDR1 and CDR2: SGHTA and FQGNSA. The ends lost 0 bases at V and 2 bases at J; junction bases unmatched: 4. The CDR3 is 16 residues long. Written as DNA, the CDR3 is TGTGCCAGCAGCTTAGCGGGACAGGGGTACCCCTACGAGCAGTACTTA. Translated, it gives CASSLAGQGYPYEQYL.

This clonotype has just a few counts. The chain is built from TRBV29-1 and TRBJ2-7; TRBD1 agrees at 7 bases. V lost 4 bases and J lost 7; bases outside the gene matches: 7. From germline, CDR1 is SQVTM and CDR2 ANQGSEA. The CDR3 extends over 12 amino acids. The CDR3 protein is CSVGQGSGEQYF. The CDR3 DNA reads TGCAGCGTTGGACAGGGATCAGGGGAGCAGTACTTC.

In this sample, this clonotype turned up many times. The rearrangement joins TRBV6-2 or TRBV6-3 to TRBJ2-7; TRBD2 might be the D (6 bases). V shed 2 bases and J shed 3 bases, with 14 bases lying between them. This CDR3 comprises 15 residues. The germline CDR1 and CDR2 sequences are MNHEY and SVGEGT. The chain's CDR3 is CASSYPQPGSYEQYF. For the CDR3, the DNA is TGTGCCAGCAGTTACCCTCAGCCCGGGAGCTACGAGCAGTACTTC.

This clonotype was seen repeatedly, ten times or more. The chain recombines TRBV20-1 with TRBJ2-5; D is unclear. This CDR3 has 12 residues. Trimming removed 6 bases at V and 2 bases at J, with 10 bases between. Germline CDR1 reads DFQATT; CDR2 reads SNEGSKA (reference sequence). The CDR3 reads CSAAGRQETQYF. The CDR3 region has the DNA TGCAGTGCGGCTGGCAGGCAAGAGACCCAGTACTTC.

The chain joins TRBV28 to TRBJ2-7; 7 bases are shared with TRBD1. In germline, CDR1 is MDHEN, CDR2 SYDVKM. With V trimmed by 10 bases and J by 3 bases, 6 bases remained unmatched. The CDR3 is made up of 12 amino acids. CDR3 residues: CATNRQGYEQYF. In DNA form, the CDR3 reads TGTGCCACCAATCGACAGGGCTACGAGCAGTACTTC.

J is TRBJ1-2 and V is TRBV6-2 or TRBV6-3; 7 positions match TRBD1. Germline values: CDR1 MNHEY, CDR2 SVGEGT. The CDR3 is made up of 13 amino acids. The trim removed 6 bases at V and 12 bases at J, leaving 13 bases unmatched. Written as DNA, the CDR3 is TGTGCCAGCAGCGACCTCACAGGGGCGGCGGACACCTTC. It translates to CASSDLTGAADTF.

CDR3 amino acids: CASSVLDRGRLGETQYF. The CDR3 nucleotides read TGTGCCAGCAGCGTACTGGACAGGGGGCGCTTGGGTGAGACCCAGTACTTC. This sequence joins TRBV9 and TRBJ2-5; 11 positions agree with TRBD1. Germline V gene lookup returns CDR1 SGDLS and CDR2 YYNGEE. Unmatched junction bases numbered 10, after V lost 1 base and J lost 5 bases. The CDR3 spans 17 residues.

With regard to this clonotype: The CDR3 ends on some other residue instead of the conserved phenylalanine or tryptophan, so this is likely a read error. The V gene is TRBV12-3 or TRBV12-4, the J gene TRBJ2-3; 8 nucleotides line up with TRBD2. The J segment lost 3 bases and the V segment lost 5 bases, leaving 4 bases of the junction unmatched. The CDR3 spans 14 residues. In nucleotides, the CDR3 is TGTGCCAGCAGTCCAGCGGGAGCGACAGATACGCAGTATTTG. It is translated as CASSPAGATDTQYL.

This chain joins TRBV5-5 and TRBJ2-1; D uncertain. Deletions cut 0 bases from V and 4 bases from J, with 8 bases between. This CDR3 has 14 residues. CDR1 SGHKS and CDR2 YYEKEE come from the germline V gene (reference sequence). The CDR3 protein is CASSLAGLYNEQFF. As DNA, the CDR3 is TGTGCCAGCAGCTTGGCCGGGCTTTACAATGAGCAGTTCTTC.

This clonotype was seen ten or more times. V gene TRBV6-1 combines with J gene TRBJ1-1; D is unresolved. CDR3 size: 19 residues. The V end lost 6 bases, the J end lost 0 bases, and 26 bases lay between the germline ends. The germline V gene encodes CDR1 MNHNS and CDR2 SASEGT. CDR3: CASRIVGSSGKLMNTEAFF. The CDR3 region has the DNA TGTGCCAGCAGGATAGTCGGGTCTTCCGGGAAACTTATGAACACTGAAGCTTTCTTT.

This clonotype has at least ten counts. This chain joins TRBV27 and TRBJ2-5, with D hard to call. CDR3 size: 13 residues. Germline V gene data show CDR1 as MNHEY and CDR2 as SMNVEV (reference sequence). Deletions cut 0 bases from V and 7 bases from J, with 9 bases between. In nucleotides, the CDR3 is TGTGCCAGCAGTTTATCGTCAGGCGGGACCCAGTACTTC. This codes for CASSLSSGGTQYF.

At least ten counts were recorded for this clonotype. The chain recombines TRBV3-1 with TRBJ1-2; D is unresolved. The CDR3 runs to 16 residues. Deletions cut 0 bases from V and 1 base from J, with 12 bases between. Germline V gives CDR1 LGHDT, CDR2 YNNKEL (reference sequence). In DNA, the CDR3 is TGTGCCAGCAGCCAAGAGGGGTCAGAGTTTAACTATGGCTACACCTTC. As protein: CASSQEGSEFNYGYTF.

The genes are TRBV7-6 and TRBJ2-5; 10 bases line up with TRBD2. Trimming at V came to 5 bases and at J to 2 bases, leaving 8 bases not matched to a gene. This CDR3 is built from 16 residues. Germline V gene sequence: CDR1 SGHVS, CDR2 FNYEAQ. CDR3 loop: CASSRGLAVPQETQYF. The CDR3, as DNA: TGTGCCAGCAGCCGAGGACTAGCGGTCCCTCAAGAGACCCAGTACTTC.

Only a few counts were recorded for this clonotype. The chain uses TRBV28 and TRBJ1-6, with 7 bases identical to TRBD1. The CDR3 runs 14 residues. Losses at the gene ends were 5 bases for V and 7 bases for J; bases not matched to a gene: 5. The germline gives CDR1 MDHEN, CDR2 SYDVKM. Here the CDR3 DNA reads TGTGCCAGCAGTCCCCCCAGGGGGAATTCACCCCTCCACTTT. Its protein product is CASSPPRGNSPLHF.

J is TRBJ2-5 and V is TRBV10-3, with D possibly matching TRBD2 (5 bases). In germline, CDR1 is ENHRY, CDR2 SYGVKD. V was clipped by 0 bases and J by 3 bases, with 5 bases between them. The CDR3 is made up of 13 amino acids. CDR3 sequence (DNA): TGTGCCATCAGTGAGTCCGGGGAAGAGACCCAGTACTTC. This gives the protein CAISESGEETQYF.

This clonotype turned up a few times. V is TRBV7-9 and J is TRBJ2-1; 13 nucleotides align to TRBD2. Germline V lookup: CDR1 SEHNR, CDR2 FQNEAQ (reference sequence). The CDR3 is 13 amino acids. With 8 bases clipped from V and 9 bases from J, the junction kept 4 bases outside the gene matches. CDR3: CASLGLAGAEQFF. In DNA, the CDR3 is TGTGCCAGCCTTGGACTAGCGGGAGCTGAGCAGTTCTTC.

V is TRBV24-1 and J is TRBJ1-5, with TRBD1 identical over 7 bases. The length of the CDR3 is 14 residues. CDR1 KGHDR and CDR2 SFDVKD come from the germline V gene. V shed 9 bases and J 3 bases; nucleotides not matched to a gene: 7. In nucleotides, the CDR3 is TGTGCCACCGCCGCAGACAGGGTCAATCAGCCCCAGCATTTT. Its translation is CATAADRVNQPQHF.

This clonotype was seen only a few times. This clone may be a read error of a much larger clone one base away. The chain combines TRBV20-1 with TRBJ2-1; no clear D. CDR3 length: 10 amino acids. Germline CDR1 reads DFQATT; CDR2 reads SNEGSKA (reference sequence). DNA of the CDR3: TGCAGTGCACCTAGTAACGAGCGGTTCTTC. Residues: CSAPSNERFF.

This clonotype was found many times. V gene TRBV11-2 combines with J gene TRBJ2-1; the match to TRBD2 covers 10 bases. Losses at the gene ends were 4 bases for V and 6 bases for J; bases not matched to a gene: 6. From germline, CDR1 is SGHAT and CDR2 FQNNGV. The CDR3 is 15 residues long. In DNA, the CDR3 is TGTGCCAGCAGCTGGACTAGCGGCCCCTCCAATGAGCAGTTCTTC. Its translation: CASSWTSGPSNEQFF.

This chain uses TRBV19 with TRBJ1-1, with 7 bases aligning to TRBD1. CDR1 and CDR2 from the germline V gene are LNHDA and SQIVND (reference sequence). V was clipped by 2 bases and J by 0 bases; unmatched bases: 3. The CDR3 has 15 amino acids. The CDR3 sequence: CASSISGTVNTEAFF. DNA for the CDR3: TGTGCCAGTAGTATATCTGGGACAGTGAACACTGAAGCTTTCTTT.

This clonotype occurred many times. Here the CDR3 DNA reads TGTGCCAGCAGTGTAGGGACAGGGGCTGGCTACACCTTC. Translated, it gives CASSVGTGAGYTF. The chain couples TRBV5-6 to TRBJ1-2; 10 positions agree with TRBD1. CDR1 is SGHDT, CDR2 YYEEEE, per germline. This CDR3 spans 13 amino acids. J gave up 7 bases and V 5 bases, and 5 bases lay outside the gene matches.

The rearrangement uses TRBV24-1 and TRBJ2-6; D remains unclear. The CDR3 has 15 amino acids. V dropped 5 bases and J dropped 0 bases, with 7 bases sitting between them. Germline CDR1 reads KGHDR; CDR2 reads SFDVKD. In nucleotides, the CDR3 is TGTGCCACCAGTGCTTTCAGCTCTGGGGCCAACGTCCTGACTTTC. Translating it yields CATSAFSSGANVLTF.

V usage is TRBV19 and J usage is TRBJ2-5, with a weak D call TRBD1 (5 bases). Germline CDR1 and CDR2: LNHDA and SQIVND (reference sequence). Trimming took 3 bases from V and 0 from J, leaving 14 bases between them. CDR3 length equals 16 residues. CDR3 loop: CASSIRRTSYQETQYF. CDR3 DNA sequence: TGTGCCAGTAGTATTAGAAGGACATCGTACCAAGAGACCCAGTACTTC.